What follows are 15 T cell receptor beta chains derived from one specimen sequenced in a study of technical replicates of blood from a few donors. Data came from immunoSEQ multiplex PCR; TCRdb stores just in-frame clones and leaves some out. The sample comprises more than 90,000 clones, more than 90% of which are singletons, and 0.2% to 0.25% rests with the top ten. Material for sequencing was T cells isolated from PBMCs. The receptors here all came from a human donor in good health.

The J gene is TRBJ2-3, the V gene TRBV12-5, with D possibly matching TRBD2 (6 bases). The germline V and J ends were trimmed by 0 bases and 2 bases, with 18 bases remaining between them. This CDR3 contains 18 residues. The germline V gene has CDR1 LGHNT and CDR2 FRNRAP. The DNA for the CDR3 is TGTGCTAGTGGTTTGGTAATCTGGGGACGGGGGAACACAGATACGCAGTATTTT. This sequence encodes CASGLVIWGRGNTDTQYF.

This clone was observed a single time. The chain links TRBV14 to TRBJ2-1; 8 bases agree with TRBD1. The V segment lost 6 bases and the J segment 9 bases; nucleotides outside the gene matches: 10. Germline CDR1 reads SGHDN; CDR2 reads FVKESK. CDR3 length equals 14 residues. The CDR3 DNA reads as TGTGCCAGCAGACCCGCAGGGGGCTGGGCTGAGCAGTTCTTC. This gives the protein CASRPAGGWAEQFF.

The chain has TRBV10-2 and TRBJ2-1; 12 nucleotides match TRBD2. The CDR3 loop spans 15 amino acids. V dropped 7 bases and J dropped 4; count of bases not matched to a gene: 5. The germline V gene encodes CDR1 WSHSY and CDR2 SAAADI. The CDR3 DNA follows: TGCGCCAGCATCCCGACTAGCGGGGGTTACAATGAGCAGTTCTTC. The encoded protein is CASIPTSGGYNEQFF.

This clone is a singleton in its sample. The chain combines TRBV7-7 with TRBJ2-1; 11 bases line up with TRBD2. The CDR3 contains 16 residues. Trimming removed 5 bases from V and 3 bases from J; junction bases left unmatched: 6. Germline CDR1 and CDR2: SSHAT and FNYEAQ (reference sequence). CDR3: CASSPRTSGFYNEQFF. CDR3 nucleotides: TGTGCCAGCAGCCCGAGGACTAGCGGGTTCTACAATGAGCAGTTCTTC.

The rearrangement joins TRBV18 to TRBJ1-1; 8 bases map to TRBD1. Germline CDR1 is KGHSH and CDR2 is LQKENI. V was clipped by 6 bases and J by 2 bases; unmatched bases: 8. The CDR3 is 15 amino acids. The CDR3 is CASSGTGKLNTEAFF. DNA for the CDR3: TGTGCCAGCTCCGGGACAGGAAAACTTAACACTGAAGCTTTCTTT.

The chain links TRBV14 to TRBJ2-7; D remains ambiguous. CDR1 is SGHDN, CDR2 FVKESK, per germline. This CDR3 contains 13 residues. Trimming left V 1 base short and J 9 bases short, with 13 bases between. The CDR3 region is CASSQGSFTGQYF. Here the CDR3 DNA reads TGTGCCAGCAGCCAAGGTTCCTTCACGGGGCAGTACTTC.

The chain uses TRBV5-6 and TRBJ1-1; D is possibly TRBD1 (6 bases). This CDR3 contains 14 residues. Germline V gene sequence: CDR1 SGHDT, CDR2 YYEEEE. V was trimmed by 4 bases and J by 4 bases, leaving 14 bases between them. CDR3 sequence (DNA): TGTGCCAGCAGCGGGGACACCTCGGGCACTGAAGCTTTCTTT. It yields the protein CASSGDTSGTEAFF.

V is TRBV6-1 and J is TRBJ1-2; 7 bases align to TRBD1. The CDR3 runs 14 residues. CDR1 MNHNS and CDR2 SASEGT come from the germline V gene. With 0 bases clipped from V and 4 bases from J, the junction kept 2 bases outside the gene matches. In nucleotides, the CDR3 is TGTGCCAGCAGTGAAGCAGGGGGCGCCTATGGCTACACCTTC. Translating it yields CASSEAGGAYGYTF.

The chain carries TRBV6-5 and TRBJ2-7; D is undetermined. This CDR3 comprises 16 residues. V was cut by 2 bases and J by 0 bases, with 14 bases left in between. The V gene's germline CDR1 is MNHEY and CDR2 SVGAGI. For the CDR3, the DNA is TGTGCCAGCAGTTACCCGCGTCAGAACAGCTCCTACGAGCAGTACTTC. This encodes CASSYPRQNSSYEQYF.

V gene TRBV6-5 combines with J gene TRBJ1-5; tentative D call: TRBD1 (6 bases). V was clipped by 4 bases and J by 2 bases, with 12 bases between them. Germline-derived CDR1 and CDR2 are MNHEY and SVGAGI. This CDR3 is built from 15 residues. The CDR3 region is CASSSQGSGNQPQHF. The CDR3, as DNA: TGTGCCAGCAGTTCACAGGGATCTGGCAATCAGCCCCAGCATTTT.

The chain joins TRBV2 to TRBJ2-7; 11 positions match TRBD2. This CDR3 contains 15 residues. CDR1 is SNHLY and CDR2 is FYNNEI in the germline V gene. V trimming: 7 bases; J trimming: 0 bases; junction bases outside the gene matches: 5. CDR3 DNA: TGTGCCAGCAAAAACGGGACTAGCGGCTCCTACGAGCAGTACTTC. Amino acids: CASKNGTSGSYEQYF.

This clone was seen a few times. The rearrangement joins TRBV4-2 to TRBJ2-1; TRBD2 matches at 13 bases. This CDR3 region has 19 residues. The V gene's germline CDR1 is LGHNA and CDR2 YNFKEQ. Trimming removed 3 bases from V and 5 bases from J; junction bases left unmatched: 13. The CDR3 coding sequence is TGTGCCAGCAGCCATAGCCGCGGACTAGCGGGAGTGGGGGACAATGAGCAGTTCTTC. Translated, it gives CASSHSRGLAGVGDNEQFF.

The CDR3 DNA is TGTGCCAGCAGCTTAGGAGACAGGGGGCTGGAGGATGATACGCAGTATTTT. This translates into CASSLGDRGLEDDTQYF. This chain joins TRBV11-3 and TRBJ2-3; TRBD1 matches 10 bases. This CDR3 has 17 residues. The germline gives CDR1 SGHNT, CDR2 YENEEA. V lost 1 base to trimming and J lost 6 bases; unmatched junction nucleotides: 10.

This clone is a singleton in its sample. The chain recombines TRBV6-5 with TRBJ2-1; the match to TRBD2 covers 7 bases. CDR3 length equals 13 residues. Looked up from germline, CDR1 is MNHEY and CDR2 is SVGAGI. Trimming took 6 bases from V and 5 from J; bases not matched to a gene: 4. CDR3 nucleotide sequence: TGTGCCAGCAGGACTAGCCTCGACAATGAGCAGTTCTTC. This gives the protein CASRTSLDNEQFF.

This clone was detected many times. The chain carries TRBV30 and TRBJ1-1, with 9 nucleotides matching TRBD1. The V gene end was trimmed by 3 bases and the J gene end by 1 base; junction bases not matched to a gene: 6. Per the germline V gene, CDR1 is GTSNPN and CDR2 is SVGIG (reference sequence). This CDR3 spans 15 amino acids. CDR3 sequence: CAWRDRGRGNTEAFF. The CDR3 coding sequence is TGTGCCTGGAGGGACAGGGGTAGGGGGAACACTGAAGCTTTCTTT. Supplemented by reference TRBV30 and TRBJ1-1, the full variable domain reads SQTIHQWPATLVQPVGSPLSLECTVEGTSNPNLYWYRQAAGRGLQLLFYSVGIGQISSEVPQNLSASRPQDRQFILSSKKLLLSDSGFYLCAWRDRGRGNTEAFFGQGTRLTVV.